This TCR beta chain appears in the sequencing data of a study of cytomegalovirus exposure and HLA in healthy donors. Germline V gives CDR1 SGHAT, CDR2 FQNNGV. This CDR3 is built from 16 residues. Trimming removed 5 bases from V and 3 bases from J; junction bases left unmatched: 9. The PCR employed 60 Vbeta primers together with 13 Jbeta primers. Clones were sequenced by immunoSEQ multiplex PCR, and TCRdb holds only the in-frame ones, with some missing. The repertoire has some 140,000 clones, about 70% of them found once; the top ten carry 2.4%. This clone was seen a few times. This TCR was sampled from a woman in her forties in good health and CMV-seronegative. Sequenced material: PBMCs. This chain connects TRBV11-2 to TRBJ2-2; TRBD1 agrees at 7 bases. The CDR3 nucleotides read TGTGCCAGCAGCCGCAACTTCCAGGGGGACACCGGGGAGCTGTTTTTT. Translating it yields CASSRNFQGDTGELFF.